This TCR beta chain was captured in a study of shared clonotypes between healthy human individuals. The donor cohort consisted entirely of Caucasian adults residing in Nashville, Tennessee. Per the authors' pipeline: Junction-only sequences without quality scores came from ImmunoSEQ, so filtering differed. Assay: immunoSEQ multiplex PCR; the TCRdb copy retains only in-frame clones and omits some. That table supplies the V and J calls and clone size; D and trimming were determined from the DNA. The data show about 2.4 million clones, with approximately 93% seen just once and roughly 0.36% held by the top ten. The CDR3 consists of 15 residues. Deletions cut 1 base from V and 6 bases from J, with 16 bases between. Germline V gene sequence: CDR1 SGHDN, CDR2 FVKESK.

J is TRBJ2-7 and V is TRBV14, with D tentatively TRBD2 (6 bases). The source of this sequence is a man aged 18 to 35 in good health. Some clones in this sample may be carry-over from other donors' samples. The sample taken for sequencing was naive CD4+ T cells from PBMCs. Subset indicated: CD45RA+ positively selected. The CDR3 nucleotides are TGTGCCAGCAGCCAAGGGGGGGTACCGAGGGCCGAGCAGTACTTC. The encoded protein is CASSQGGVPRAEQYF.